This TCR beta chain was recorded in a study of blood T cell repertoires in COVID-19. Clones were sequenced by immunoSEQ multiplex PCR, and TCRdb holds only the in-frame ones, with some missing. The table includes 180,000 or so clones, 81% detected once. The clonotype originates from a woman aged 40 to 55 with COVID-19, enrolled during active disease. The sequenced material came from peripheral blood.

DNA for the CDR3: TGTGCCAGCCGACGGGGGGAACAGGGAACCTACGAGCAGTACGTC. Translated, it gives CASRRGEQGTYEQYV. The genes are TRBV7-9 and TRBJ2-7; tentative D call: TRBD2 (7 bases). The CDR3 is made up of 15 amino acids. The germline V gene encodes CDR1 SEHNR and CDR2 FQNEAQ (reference sequence). V gave up 8 bases and J gave up 2 bases, with 19 bases separating them.